The entry that follows covers one TCR beta chain sequence. The antigen is unknown. The junction had 7 bases not matched to a gene; V was cut back by 2 bases and J by 4 bases. Germline CDR1 and CDR2: SGHTA and FQGNSA. The CDR3 length is 15 residues. This sample stems from a study of cytomegalovirus exposure and HLA in healthy donors. With 60 Vbeta and 13 Jbeta primers, the PCR was carried out. Using immunoSEQ multiplex PCR, the repertoire was profiled, and TCRdb retains in-frame clones only, with some absent. The sample has 250,000 to 350,000 clones, 70% to 90% seen once. Whole-study results and caveats: Presence/absence analyses treated sequencing depth as roughly uniform across donors. Sequencing probably produced one cluster of sequence variants that were highly shared. According to an earlier analysis, most TCR beta V segments yielded productive rearrangements about 90% or about 30% of the time.

The sequence derives from a man aged 40-55 years in good health and CMV-seropositive. The material sequenced was PBMCs. The V call is TRBV7-2, the J call TRBJ2-7; 8 bases fit TRBD2. CDR3: CASSLLAGGAYEQYF. The CDR3 region has the DNA TGTGCCAGCAGCTTATTGGCGGGAGGAGCTTACGAGCAGTACTTC.